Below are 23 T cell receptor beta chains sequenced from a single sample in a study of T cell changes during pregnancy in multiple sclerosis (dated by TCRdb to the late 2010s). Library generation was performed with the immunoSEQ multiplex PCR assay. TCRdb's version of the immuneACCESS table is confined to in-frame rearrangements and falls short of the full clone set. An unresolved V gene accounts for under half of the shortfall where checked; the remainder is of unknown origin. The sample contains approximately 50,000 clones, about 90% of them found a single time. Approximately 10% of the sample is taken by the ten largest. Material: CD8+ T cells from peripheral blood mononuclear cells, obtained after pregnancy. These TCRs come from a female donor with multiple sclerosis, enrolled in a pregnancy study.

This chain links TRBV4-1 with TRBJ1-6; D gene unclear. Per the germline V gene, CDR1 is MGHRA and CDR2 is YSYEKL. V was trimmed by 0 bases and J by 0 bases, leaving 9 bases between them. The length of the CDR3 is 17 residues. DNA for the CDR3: TGCGCCAGCAGCCAAGAGGCGGCCCCCTCCTATAATTCACCCCTCCACTTT. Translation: CASSQEAAPSYNSPLHF.

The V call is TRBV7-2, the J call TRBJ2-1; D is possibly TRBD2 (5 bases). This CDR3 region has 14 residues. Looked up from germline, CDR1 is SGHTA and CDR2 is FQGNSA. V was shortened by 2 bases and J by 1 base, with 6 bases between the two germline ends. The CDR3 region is CASSLLASYNEQFF. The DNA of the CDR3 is TGTGCCAGCAGCTTACTAGCATCCTACAATGAGCAGTTCTTC.

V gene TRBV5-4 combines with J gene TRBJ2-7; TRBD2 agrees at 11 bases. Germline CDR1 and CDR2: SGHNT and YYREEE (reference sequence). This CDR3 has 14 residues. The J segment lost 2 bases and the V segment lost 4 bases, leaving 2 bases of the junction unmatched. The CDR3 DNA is TGTGCCAGCAGCCTAGCGGGGGGCGCCTACGAGCAGTACTTC. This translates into CASSLAGGAYEQYF.

CDR3 residues: CASSLCTSGGDNEQFF. For the CDR3, the DNA is TGTGCCAGCAGCCTTTGTACTAGCGGGGGGGACAATGAGCAGTTCTTC. This sequence joins TRBV4-2 and TRBJ2-1; TRBD2 aligns across 13 bases. After removal of 4 bases from V and 5 bases from J, the junction contained 5 bases not matched to a gene. Germline loops: CDR1 LGHNA, CDR2 YNFKEQ. This CDR3 spans 16 amino acids.

The CDR3 sequence: CASSASGQGSNEQFF. The CDR3 nucleotides read TGTGCCAGCAGCGCGTCGGGACAGGGGAGCAATGAGCAGTTCTTC. This rearrangement joins TRBV11-2 to TRBJ2-1, with 10 positions matching TRBD1. CDR1 is SGHAT and CDR2 is FQNNGV in the germline V gene. The length of the CDR3 is 15 residues. With 5 bases clipped from V and 6 bases from J, the junction kept 7 bases outside the gene matches.

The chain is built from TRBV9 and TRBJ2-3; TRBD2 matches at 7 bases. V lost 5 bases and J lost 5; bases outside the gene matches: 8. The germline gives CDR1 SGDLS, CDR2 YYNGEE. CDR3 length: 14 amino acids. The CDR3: CASSGVGGKDTQYF. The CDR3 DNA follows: TGTGCCAGCAGTGGAGTGGGGGGGAAAGATACGCAGTATTTT.

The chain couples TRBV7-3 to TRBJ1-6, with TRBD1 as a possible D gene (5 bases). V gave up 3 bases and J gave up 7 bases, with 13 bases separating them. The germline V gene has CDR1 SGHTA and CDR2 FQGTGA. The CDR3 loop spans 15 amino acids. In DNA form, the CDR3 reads TGTGCCAGCAGCTTCGCCGGGGGGAGGAATTCACCCCTCCACTTT. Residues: CASSFAGGRNSPLHF.

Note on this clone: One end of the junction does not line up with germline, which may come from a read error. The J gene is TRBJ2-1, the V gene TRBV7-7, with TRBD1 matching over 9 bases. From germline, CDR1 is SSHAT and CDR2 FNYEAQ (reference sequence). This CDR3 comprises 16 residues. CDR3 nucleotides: TGTGCTAGCAGCCCCCGGGACAGGGAGGCGTACAATGAGCAGTTCTTC. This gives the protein CASSPRDREAYNEQFF.

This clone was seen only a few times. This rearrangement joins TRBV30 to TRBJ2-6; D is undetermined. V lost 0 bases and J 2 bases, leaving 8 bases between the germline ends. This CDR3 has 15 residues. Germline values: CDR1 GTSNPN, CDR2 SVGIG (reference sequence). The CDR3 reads CAWSVGVPGANVLTF. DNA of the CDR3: TGTGCCTGGAGTGTAGGAGTACCTGGGGCCAACGTCCTGACTTTC.

CDR3 region: CAIARASYGYTF. The CDR3 DNA is TGTGCCATCGCCAGGGCCAGCTATGGCTACACCTTC. The chain recombines TRBV10-3 with TRBJ1-2, with a tentative D call TRBD1 (5 bases). The germline gives CDR1 ENHRY, CDR2 SYGVKD. V lost 8 bases and J 4 bases, leaving 11 bases between the germline ends. The length of the CDR3 is 12 residues.

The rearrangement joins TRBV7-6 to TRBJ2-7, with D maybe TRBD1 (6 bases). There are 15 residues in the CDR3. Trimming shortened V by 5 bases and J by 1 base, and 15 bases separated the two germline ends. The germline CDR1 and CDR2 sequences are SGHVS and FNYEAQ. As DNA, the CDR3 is TGTGCCAGCAGCATCCGGGACACTACTTCCTACGAGCAGTACTTC. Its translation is CASSIRDTTSYEQYF.

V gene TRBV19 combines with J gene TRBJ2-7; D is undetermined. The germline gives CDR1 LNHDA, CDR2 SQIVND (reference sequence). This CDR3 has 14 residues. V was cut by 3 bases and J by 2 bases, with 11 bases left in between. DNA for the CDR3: TGTGCCAGTAGTATTTATGCCGGTACCTACGAGCAGTACTTC. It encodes CASSIYAGTYEQYF.

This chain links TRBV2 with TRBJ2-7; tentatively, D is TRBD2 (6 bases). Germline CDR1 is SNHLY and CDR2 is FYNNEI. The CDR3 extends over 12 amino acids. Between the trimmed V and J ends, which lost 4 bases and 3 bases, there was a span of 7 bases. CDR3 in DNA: TGTGCCAGCAGTGGGGGGGTCTACGAGCAGTACTTC. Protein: CASSGGVYEQYF.

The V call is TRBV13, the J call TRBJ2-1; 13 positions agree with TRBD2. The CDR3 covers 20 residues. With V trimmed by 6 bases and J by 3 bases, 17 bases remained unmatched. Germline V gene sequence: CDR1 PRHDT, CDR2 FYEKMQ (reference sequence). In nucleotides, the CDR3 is TGTGCCAGCAGATCCCTCCCGGGACAGTGGACTAGCGGGGGCTACAATGAGCAGTTCTTC. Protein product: CASRSLPGQWTSGGYNEQFF. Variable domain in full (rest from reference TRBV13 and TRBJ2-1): AAGVIQSPRHLIKEKRETATLKCYPIPRHDTVYWYQQGPGQDPQFLISFYEKMQSDKGSIPDRFSAQQFSDYHSELNMSSLELGDSALYFCASRSLPGQWTSGGYNEQFFGPGTRLTVL.

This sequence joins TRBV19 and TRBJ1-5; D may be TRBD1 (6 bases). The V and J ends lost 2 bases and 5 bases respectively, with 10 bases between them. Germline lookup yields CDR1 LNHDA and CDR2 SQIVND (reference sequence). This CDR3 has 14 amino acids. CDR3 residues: CASSIRDNHQPQHF. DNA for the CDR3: TGTGCCAGTAGTATAAGGGACAACCATCAGCCCCAGCATTTT.

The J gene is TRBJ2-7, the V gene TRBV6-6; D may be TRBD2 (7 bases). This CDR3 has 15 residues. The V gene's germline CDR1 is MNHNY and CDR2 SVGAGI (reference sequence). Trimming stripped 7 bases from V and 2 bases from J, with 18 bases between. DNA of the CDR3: TGTGCCAGCACTGAAAGTGGGGGGGCCGCCTACGAGCAGTACTTC. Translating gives CASTESGGAAYEQYF.

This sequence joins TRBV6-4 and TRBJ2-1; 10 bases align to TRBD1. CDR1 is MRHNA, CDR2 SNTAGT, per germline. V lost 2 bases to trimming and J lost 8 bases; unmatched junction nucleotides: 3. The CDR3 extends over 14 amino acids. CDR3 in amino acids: CASSDGGTGDEQFF. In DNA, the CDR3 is TGTGCCAGCAGTGACGGCGGGACAGGGGATGAGCAGTTCTTC.

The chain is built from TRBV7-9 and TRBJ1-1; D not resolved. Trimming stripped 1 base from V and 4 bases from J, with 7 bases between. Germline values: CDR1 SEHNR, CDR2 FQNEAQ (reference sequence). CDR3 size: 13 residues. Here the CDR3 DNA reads TGTGCCAGCAGCTTAGGGGGAGGCACTGAAGCTTTCTTT. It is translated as CASSLGGGTEAFF.

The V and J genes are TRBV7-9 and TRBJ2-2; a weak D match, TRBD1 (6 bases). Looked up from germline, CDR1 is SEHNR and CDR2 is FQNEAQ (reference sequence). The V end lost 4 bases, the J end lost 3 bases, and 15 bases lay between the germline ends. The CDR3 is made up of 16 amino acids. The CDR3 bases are TGTGCCAGCAGCTGGAGCCGGGACATATACACCGGGGAGCTGTTTTTT. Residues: CASSWSRDIYTGELFF.

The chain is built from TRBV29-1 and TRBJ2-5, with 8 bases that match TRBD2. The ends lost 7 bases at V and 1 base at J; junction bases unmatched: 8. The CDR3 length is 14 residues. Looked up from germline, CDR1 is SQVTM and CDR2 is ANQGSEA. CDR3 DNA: TGCAGCGCTGACGGGGGGACTAGCCAAGAGACCCAGTACTTC. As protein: CSADGGTSQETQYF.

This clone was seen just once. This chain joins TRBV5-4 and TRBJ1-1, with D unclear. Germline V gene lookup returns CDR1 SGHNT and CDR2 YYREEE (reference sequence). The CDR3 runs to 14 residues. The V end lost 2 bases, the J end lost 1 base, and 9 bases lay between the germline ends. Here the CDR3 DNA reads TGTGCCAGCAGCTTTTTCGGTGGGAACACTGAAGCTTTCTTT. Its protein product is CASSFFGGNTEAFF.

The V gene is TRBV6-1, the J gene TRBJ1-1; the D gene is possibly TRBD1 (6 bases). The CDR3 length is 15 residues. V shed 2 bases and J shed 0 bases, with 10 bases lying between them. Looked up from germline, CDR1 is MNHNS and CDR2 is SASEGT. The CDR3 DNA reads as TGTGCCAGCAGTGAAAGGACAGTAATGAACACTGAAGCTTTCTTT. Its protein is CASSERTVMNTEAFF.

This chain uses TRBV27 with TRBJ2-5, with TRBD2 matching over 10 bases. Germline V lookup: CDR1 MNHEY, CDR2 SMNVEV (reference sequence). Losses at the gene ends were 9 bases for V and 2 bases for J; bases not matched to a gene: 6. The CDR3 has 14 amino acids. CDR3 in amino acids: CASKGLASQETQYF. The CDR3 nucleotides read TGTGCCAGTAAGGGACTAGCGTCTCAAGAGACCCAGTACTTC.